What follows is one TCR beta chain and its context. The antigen is undetermined. The libraries of TRB cDNA were prepared using 5' RACE with UMI labels. Reanalyzing the 5' RACE reads, TCRdb keeps one entry per CDR3 protein, without DNA. There are tens of thousands of distinct CDR3 sequences in the sample, with roughly 0.8% held by the top ten. The data originate from a study of CXCR3-negative and CXCR3-positive naive CD8 T cells. The CDR3 sequence is 14 residues long. CDR1 and CDR2 from the germline V gene are LGHNA and YNFKEQ. Overall study results and limits: Greater hydrophobicity was found in TRB CDR3s of CXCR3-positive naive cells than of CXCR3-negative naive cells.

Sequenced: naive CXCR3+ CD8+ T cells from blood. The subset is: CD45RO-CCR7+CD27+CD95- naive CD8+ T cells expressing CXCR3 (TNR3+). The source of this sequence is a human donor in good health. Some clones in this sample may be carry-over from other donors' samples. The chain joins TRBV4-2 to TRBJ2-7; TCRdb gives TRBD1 as the D gene, but with no DNA this cannot be confirmed. The CDR3 spells CASSQDSATYEQYF.